Presented here are 15 T cell receptor beta chains from one specimen sequenced in a study of T-cell memory formation after mild COVID-19. TCRdb passed the 5' RACE reads through MiXCR, listing each CDR3 protein once. This table has roughly 350,000 distinct CDR3 sequences, around 21% appearing once. The sample was PBMCs or a T cell subset sorted from them (not recorded which). Receptor source: an adult woman who had mild COVID-19 (a few samples of this study predate the infection). Cell type and time point are not known.

This clonotype was seen at least ten times. This chain links TRBV14 with TRBJ2-7; D ambiguous. Per germline, CDR1 SGHDN and CDR2 FVKESK. CDR3 length: 15 amino acids. Trimming shortened V by 1 base and J by 0 bases, and 10 bases separated the two germline ends. The CDR3: CASSQGRRFSYEQYF. The CDR3 DNA reads TGTGCCAGCAGCCAAGGGCGCCGATTCTCCTACGAGCAGTACTTC.

The table lists this clonotype with a few counts. V gene TRBV15 combines with J gene TRBJ1-5, with unresolved D. V was shortened by 4 bases and J by 4 bases, with 14 bases between the two germline ends. Germline V gene sequence: CDR1 LNHNV, CDR2 YYDKDF (reference sequence). The CDR3 is 15 amino acids. The CDR3 reads CATSKGVEQNQPQHF. CDR3 nucleotides: TGTGCCACCAGCAAAGGTGTGGAGCAAAATCAGCCCCAGCATTTT.

The chain recombines TRBV6-6 with TRBJ1-6; TRBD1 is a possible D gene (6 bases). The germline V and J ends were trimmed by 6 bases and 7 bases, with 10 bases remaining between them. Germline values: CDR1 MNHNY, CDR2 SVGAGI (reference sequence). The CDR3 contains 13 residues. CDR3 nucleotide sequence: TGTGCCAGCAGACACAGGGAGAATTCACCCCTCCACTTT. Translation: CASRHRENSPLHF.

This chain joins TRBV11-2 and TRBJ1-1, with D unresolved. With 0 bases removed from V and 1 base from J, the gap between germline ends came to 9 bases. The CDR3 contains 15 residues. Germline loops: CDR1 SGHAT, CDR2 FQNNGV. CDR3 amino acids: CASSLDRHKNTEAFF. In DNA form, the CDR3 reads TGTGCCAGCAGCTTAGATAGGCATAAGAACACTGAAGCTTTCTTT.

This clonotype was detected a few times. The CDR3 DNA sequence: TGTGCCAGCAGACAACTAGTGGCGGTGTACGAGCAGTACTTC. This sequence encodes CASRQLVAVYEQYF. The chain is built from TRBV2 and TRBJ2-7; D perhaps matches TRBD2 (5 bases). The CDR3 has 14 amino acids. CDR1 and CDR2 from the germline V gene are SNHLY and FYNNEI. V lost 6 bases, J lost 4 bases, and 16 bases lay in between.

In the case of this clonotype: It is likely a read error, because the conserved phenylalanine at the end of the CDR3 is missing. V gene TRBV9 combines with J gene TRBJ1-3, with D unclear. V was clipped by 4 bases and J by 4 bases, with 18 bases between them. The CDR3 covers 16 residues. From germline, CDR1 is SGDLS and CDR2 YYNGEE. The CDR3 DNA is TGTGCCAGCAGCCCAACCTCGGGGATGACGGGAAACACCATATATCTT. Residues: CASSPTSGMTGNTIYL.

This clonotype has a handful of counts. CDR3 sequence reads: CASSLAGAANEKLFF. The CDR3 DNA reads TGCGCCAGCAGCTTGGCGGGGGCGGCTAATGAAAAACTGTTTTTT. V is TRBV5-1 and J is TRBJ1-4; a weak D match, TRBD1 (6 bases). With 0 bases removed from V and 3 bases from J, the gap between germline ends came to 9 bases. Germline V lookup: CDR1 SGHRS, CDR2 YFSETQ. The CDR3 is 15 amino acids.

This clonotype was counted a few times. The chain uses TRBV7-9 and TRBJ2-3; D possibly corresponds to TRBD2 (5 bases). V was clipped by 6 bases and J by 1 base, with 11 bases between them. Germline CDR1 is SEHNR and CDR2 is FQNEAQ (reference sequence). The CDR3 loop spans 14 amino acids. DNA for the CDR3: TGTGCCAGCAGGAGGAGTAGCGGCACAGATACGCAGTATTTT. It yields the protein CASRRSSGTDTQYF. The entire variable domain, with the rest obtained from reference TRBV7-9 and TRBJ2-3, is as follows: DTGVSQNPRHKITKRGQNVTFRCDPISEHNRLYWYRQTLGQGPEFLTYFQNEAQLEKSRLLSDRFSAERPKGSFSTLEIQRTEQGDSAMYLCASRRSSGTDTQYFGPGTRLTVL.

This clonotype has just a few counts. The chain combines TRBV5-1 with TRBJ2-7, with no clear D. Germline V lookup: CDR1 SGHRS, CDR2 YFSETQ. The CDR3 totals 13 residues. With 3 bases removed from V and 2 bases from J, the gap between germline ends came to 9 bases. The CDR3 region is CASSSQKPYEQYF. For the CDR3, the DNA is TGCGCCAGCAGCTCTCAAAAACCCTACGAGCAGTACTTC.

This clonotype occurred a few times. V gene TRBV7-8 combines with J gene TRBJ1-6, with 8 nucleotides matching TRBD1. Trimming removed 3 bases from V and 9 bases from J; junction bases left unmatched: 7. The CDR3 is 15 residues long. CDR1 SGHVS and CDR2 FQNEAQ come from the germline V gene. The CDR3, as DNA: TGTGCCAGCAGCTTCCGGGACAGGTCGGTTTCACCCCTCCACTTT. As protein: CASSFRDRSVSPLHF.

Many counts were recorded for this clonotype. The chain is built from TRBV5-1 and TRBJ1-3; tentatively, D is TRBD1 (6 bases). Trimming left V 0 bases short and J 0 bases short, with 13 bases between. The CDR3 covers 17 residues. CDR1 is SGHRS and CDR2 is YFSETQ in the germline V gene. CDR3 DNA sequence: TGCGCCAGCAGCTTGGGAGACAGGACTCACTCTGGAAACACCATATATTTT. Amino acids: CASSLGDRTHSGNTIYF.

This clonotype was picked up a small number of times. This chain joins TRBV5-5 and TRBJ2-2; tentatively, D is TRBD2 (7 bases). Germline V gene lookup returns CDR1 SGHKS and CDR2 YYEKEE (reference sequence). The V gene lost 4 bases and the J gene lost 6 bases, with 19 bases spanning the gap. The CDR3 is 16 amino acids. The CDR3 loop is CASSETGMGGPGELFF. The CDR3 DNA reads as TGTGCCAGCAGCGAGACGGGGATGGGGGGGCCCGGGGAGCTGTTTTTT.

V usage is TRBV3-1 and J usage is TRBJ2-5, with 11 bases that match TRBD2. The CDR3 sequence is 19 residues long. Germline V gives CDR1 LGHDT, CDR2 YNNKEL (reference sequence). Trimming at V came to 3 bases and at J to 4 bases, leaving 16 bases not matched to a gene. The CDR3, as DNA: TGTGCCAGCAGCCATTCGGGGACTAGCGGAGTTCTTTGGGGAGAGACCCAGTACTTC. It specifies CASSHSGTSGVLWGETQYF.

This clonotype has a handful of counts. This chain connects TRBV9 to TRBJ2-1; 7 positions match TRBD2. With V trimmed by 2 bases and J by 3 bases, 8 bases remained unmatched. CDR1 is SGDLS, CDR2 YYNGEE, per germline. The CDR3 is 16 residues long. CDR3 loop: CASSVGGGTSYNEQFF. CDR3 coding DNA: TGTGCCAGCAGCGTCGGCGGGGGTACAAGCTACAATGAGCAGTTCTTC.

The chain links TRBV7-6 to TRBJ2-2, with 9 bases identical to TRBD1. The CDR3 is 14 residues long. The germline CDR1 and CDR2 sequences are SGHVS and FNYEAQ. V was pared by 6 bases and J by 6 bases, with 5 bases of the junction left unmatched. The CDR3 nucleotides are TGTGCCAGCAGATCCGGGACAGGGCCCGGGGAGCTGTTTTTT. Encoded protein: CASRSGTGPGELFF.